These 28 T cell receptor beta chains came from one sample sequenced in a study of T cells in Graves' hyperthyroidism and ophthalmopathy (dated by TCRdb to the late 2010s). The receptor library was made with multiplex PCR. Sequencing instrument: Illumina HiSeq 2000. The TCR beta CDR3 regions were amplified from RNA transcripts. A first-round RT-PCR of the TCR CDR3 used the HTBI primer set with the Qiagen OneStep RT-PCR kit. TCRdb trimmed public reads at Q25 via fastp, called clones via MiXCR and kept in-frame beta chains. All rows with the same CDR3 protein become a single entry with the most common DNA and genes. The sample table records a few hundred thousand distinct CDR3 sequences; roughly 13% of these occur just once. The ten top clones hold 4.5% to 6% of the sample. The sample consisted of blood. These receptors originate from a young woman with Graves' hyperthyroidism that later progressed to Graves' ophthalmopathy.

This clonotype was seen a few times. The rearrangement uses TRBV14 and TRBJ2-7, with TRBD1 as a possible D gene (6 bases). Per germline, CDR1 SGHDN and CDR2 FVKESK. The ends were cut back, 4 bases at V and 1 base at J, with 14 bases in the middle. This CDR3 is 15 amino acids long. For the CDR3, the DNA is TGTGCCAGCAGCCCCCGGACAGATTATTCCTACGAGCAGTACTTC. As protein: CASSPRTDYSYEQYF.

This chain joins TRBV30 and TRBJ2-6, with D maybe TRBD1 (5 bases). The ends were cut back, 0 bases at V and 0 bases at J, with 18 bases in the middle. The germline CDR1 and CDR2 sequences are GTSNPN and SVGIG (reference sequence). CDR3 size: 19 residues. The chain's CDR3 is CAWSVGWGGVISGANVLTF. The CDR3, as DNA: TGTGCCTGGAGTGTAGGGTGGGGCGGAGTAATCTCTGGGGCCAACGTCCTGACTTTC.

This clonotype was counted many times. The CDR3 region has the DNA TGCGCCAGCAGCTCGAGGACAGGGGAGCAGTACTTC. This encodes CASSSRTGEQYF. The rearrangement uses TRBV5-1 and TRBJ2-7; 8 bases are a match to TRBD1. This CDR3 comprises 12 residues. Per the germline V gene, CDR1 is SGHRS and CDR2 is YFSETQ. The V and J ends lost 3 bases and 7 bases, in that order; junction bases with no gene match: 3.

This clonotype was observed a few times. The chain recombines TRBV3-1 with TRBJ2-4; possible D gene TRBD1, 6 bases. CDR3 length: 13 amino acids. Germline V lookup: CDR1 LGHDT, CDR2 YNNKEL (reference sequence). Trimming shortened V by 1 base and J by 8 bases, and 9 bases separated the two germline ends. The CDR3 loop reads CASSQGGPYIQYF. The CDR3 bases are TGTGCCAGCAGCCAAGGGGGGCCATACATTCAGTACTTC.

This clonotype was counted many times. The chain recombines TRBV2 with TRBJ2-1, with unresolved D. Germline loops: CDR1 SNHLY, CDR2 FYNNEI. V lost 4 bases to trimming and J lost 2 bases, with 12 bases between them. The CDR3 length is 15 residues. The CDR3, as DNA: TGTGCCAGCAGTGGGTACGGCATAGCCTACAATGAGCAGTTCTTC. Protein: CASSGYGIAYNEQFF.

The chain links TRBV20-1 to TRBJ1-5, with D unclear. The germline V gene encodes CDR1 DFQATT and CDR2 SNEGSKA (reference sequence). The CDR3 covers 12 residues. V was clipped by 7 bases and J by 3 bases, with 10 bases between them. CDR3 amino acids: CSVWAVNQPQHF. DNA of the CDR3: TGCAGTGTTTGGGCGGTCAATCAGCCCCAGCATTTT.

The chain couples TRBV11-2 to TRBJ1-2; TRBD1 might be the D (5 bases). The V end lost 1 base, the J end lost 3 bases, and 9 bases lay between the germline ends. The CDR3 spans 14 residues. Per the germline V gene, CDR1 is SGHAT and CDR2 is FQNNGV. The CDR3 region is CASSLAPRDYGYTF. For the CDR3, the DNA is TGTGCCAGCAGCTTAGCCCCCAGGGACTATGGCTACACCTTC.

There are many counts of this clonotype. The J gene is TRBJ2-6, the V gene TRBV6-2 or TRBV6-3; D tentatively fits TRBD1 or TRBD2 (6 bases each). Germline CDR1 is MNHEY and CDR2 is SVGEGT. This CDR3 is built from 16 residues. V was pared by 7 bases and J by 2 bases, with 15 bases between. This CDR3 is CASIRRGFTGANVLTF. The CDR3, as DNA: TGTGCCAGCATCCGGAGGGGGTTCACTGGGGCCAACGTCCTGACTTTC.

The rearrangement joins TRBV13 to TRBJ2-7; 10 bases align to TRBD2. Germline V gene data show CDR1 as PRHDT and CDR2 as FYEKMQ (reference sequence). Trimming took 3 bases from V and 1 from J; bases not matched to a gene: 6. This CDR3 contains 16 residues. CDR3 DNA sequence: TGTGCCAGCAGCTTGGATGCTAGCGGGAGATCCTACGAGCAGTACTTC. Its translation is CASSLDASGRSYEQYF. Variable domain in full (rest from reference TRBV13 and TRBJ2-7): AAGVIQSPRHLIKEKRETATLKCYPIPRHDTVYWYQQGPGQDPQFLISFYEKMQSDKGSIPDRFSAQQFSDYHSELNMSSLELGDSALYFCASSLDASGRSYEQYFGPGTRLTVT.

The gene calls are TRBV5-1 and TRBJ1-1; TRBD1 matches at 7 bases. The CDR3 extends over 15 amino acids. The trim removed 0 bases at V and 1 base at J, leaving 3 bases unmatched. Germline CDR1 reads SGHRS; CDR2 reads YFSETQ. DNA for the CDR3: TGCGCCAGCAGCTTGGAAGGGACAGCGAACACTGAAGCTTTCTTT. Amino acids: CASSLEGTANTEAFF.

This clonotype was recorded many times. This CDR3 is CAWKEGGYTF. The CDR3 nucleotides read TGTGCCTGGAAAGAGGGTGGCTACACCTTC. The V and J genes are TRBV30 and TRBJ1-2; no clear D gene. Trimming left V 4 bases short and J 7 bases short, with 7 bases between. The germline CDR1 and CDR2 sequences are GTSNPN and SVGIG (reference sequence). The CDR3 runs 10 residues.

The sample holds a few counts of this clonotype. V gene TRBV18 combines with J gene TRBJ1-2; no definite D call. CDR3 size: 15 residues. Per germline, CDR1 KGHSH and CDR2 LQKENI. V was clipped by 3 bases and J by 2 bases, with 13 bases between them. The CDR3 sequence: CASSPSVGPNYGYTF. For the CDR3, the DNA is TGTGCCAGCTCACCGAGCGTCGGACCGAACTATGGCTACACCTTC.

This clonotype was seen many times. This chain links TRBV10-3 with TRBJ2-3, with TRBD2 identical over 8 bases. The CDR3 has 13 amino acids. Per germline, CDR1 ENHRY and CDR2 SYGVKD. Trimming removed 8 bases from V and 5 bases from J; junction bases left unmatched: 6. The CDR3 DNA is TGTGCCATCGGGGCGGGAGGTGAAGATACGCAGTATTTT. Translating it yields CAIGAGGEDTQYF.

This clonotype was observed many times. This chain connects TRBV7-3 to TRBJ2-1, with a tentative D call TRBD2 (6 bases). Germline assignment: CDR1 SGHTA and CDR2 FQGTGA. V was cut by 3 bases and J by 0 bases, with 9 bases left in between. CDR3 length: 15 amino acids. As DNA, the CDR3 is TGTGCCAGCAGCTTCTTGGGGGGCTCCTACAATGAGCAGTTCTTC. Translation: CASSFLGGSYNEQFF.

This clonotype showed up just a few times. The chain has TRBV30 and TRBJ2-1, with 12 bases lining up with TRBD1. The CDR3 spans 15 residues. Trimming took 2 bases from V and 7 from J; bases not matched to a gene: 6. Germline CDR1 reads GTSNPN; CDR2 reads SVGIG (reference sequence). The CDR3 is CAWSPGTGGINEQFF. The CDR3 DNA reads as TGTGCCTGGAGTCCCGGGACAGGGGGCATAAATGAGCAGTTCTTC. Full variable domain (outside the CDR3, taken from reference TRBV30 and TRBJ2-1): SQTIHQWPATLVQPVGSPLSLECTVEGTSNPNLYWYRQAAGRGLQLLFYSVGIGQISSEVPQNLSASRPQDRQFILSSKKLLLSDSGFYLCAWSPGTGGINEQFFGPGTRLTVL.

Comments on this clonotype: Germline is not matched at one junction end, which may reflect a read error. V is TRBV7-7 and J is TRBJ2-1; 9 bases agree with TRBD1. Germline V gene data show CDR1 as SSHAT and CDR2 as FNYEAQ (reference sequence). The CDR3 covers 16 residues. The CDR3 here is CASSLDGTGNFNEQFF. CDR3 nucleotide sequence: TGTGCTAGCAGCTTAGATGGGACAGGGAATTTTAATGAGCAGTTCTTC.

The sample holds many counts of this clonotype. The chain is built from TRBV6-2 or TRBV6-3 and TRBJ1-1; D unresolved. The V gene lost 6 bases and the J gene lost 0 bases, with 14 bases spanning the gap. CDR3 length: 15 residues. Germline values: CDR1 MNHEY, CDR2 SVGEGT. CDR3 sequence (DNA): TGTGCCAGCAGACCTGGACGGATCATGAACACTGAAGCTTTCTTT. It codes for CASRPGRIMNTEAFF.

This clonotype was counted ten times or more. The chain links TRBV19 to TRBJ2-3; maybe TRBD1 (6 bases). Germline lookup yields CDR1 LNHDA and CDR2 SQIVND (reference sequence). With 3 bases removed from V and 3 bases from J, the gap between germline ends came to 22 bases. The CDR3 is 18 amino acids. CDR3 nucleotide sequence: TGTGCCAGTAGTATGCTGGCAGGGGCCGCGACGGGGACAGATACGCAGTATTTT. It specifies CASSMLAGAATGTDTQYF.

This clonotype was picked up a small number of times. The rearrangement uses TRBV5-1 and TRBJ1-2, with TRBD1 identical over 8 bases. The CDR3 is 15 residues long. CDR1 SGHRS and CDR2 YFSETQ come from the germline V gene. V was clipped by 4 bases and J by 6 bases; unmatched bases: 11. CDR3: CASSQTTGVHNGYTF. Here the CDR3 DNA reads TGCGCCAGCAGCCAAACGACAGGGGTACACAATGGCTACACCTTC.

This clonotype was counted at least ten times. The V call is TRBV2, the J call TRBJ2-2; 8 nucleotides line up with TRBD2. CDR1 is SNHLY, CDR2 FYNNEI, per germline. The V gene end was trimmed by 7 bases and the J gene end by 6 bases; junction bases not matched to a gene: 13. The length of the CDR3 is 16 residues. CDR3 protein: CASTGPPSGRAGELFF. The CDR3 DNA sequence: TGTGCCAGCACGGGGCCCCCCAGCGGGAGAGCCGGGGAGCTGTTTTTT.

This clonotype was detected ten times or more. This rearrangement joins TRBV27 to TRBJ1-6; D is unresolved. The CDR3 totals 14 residues. Germline loops: CDR1 MNHEY, CDR2 SMNVEV (reference sequence). The germline V and J ends were trimmed by 3 bases and 11 bases, with 14 bases remaining between them. The CDR3 loop reads CASSLTQEKAPLHF. CDR3 in DNA: TGTGCCAGCAGTTTGACCCAGGAAAAAGCACCCCTCCACTTT.

This clonotype was recorded at least ten times. The rearrangement links TRBV6-1 to TRBJ2-7, with 13 bases fitting TRBD2. V was pared by 4 bases and J by 5 bases, with 8 bases of the junction left unmatched. CDR1 and CDR2 from the germline V gene are MNHNS and SASEGT. This CDR3 region has 16 residues. The CDR3 here is CASSGAGTSGTNEQYF. The CDR3 coding sequence is TGTGCCAGCAGTGGCGCCGGGACTAGCGGGACAAACGAGCAGTACTTC.

The J gene is TRBJ2-5, the V gene TRBV14; possibly TRBD1 or TRBD2 for D (5 bases each). The germline V gene has CDR1 SGHDN and CDR2 FVKESK. This CDR3 is built from 14 residues. Trimming removed 2 bases at V and 5 bases at J, with 12 bases between. Here the CDR3 reads CASSQFGGGETQYF. The DNA for the CDR3 is TGTGCCAGCAGCCAATTTGGGGGTGGCGAGACCCAGTACTTC.

The J gene is TRBJ2-1, the V gene TRBV9, with 7 bases that match TRBD2. V dropped 0 bases and J dropped 1; count of bases not matched to a gene: 4. The CDR3 runs 16 residues. Germline V gene lookup returns CDR1 SGDLS and CDR2 YYNGEE. The DNA for the CDR3 is TGTGCCAGCAGCGTAGCCGGAGCGGGATCCTACAATGAGCAGTTCTTC. It encodes CASSVAGAGSYNEQFF.

A word on this clonotype: It is likely a read error, because the conserved phenylalanine at the end of the CDR3 is missing. The chain carries TRBV20-1 and TRBJ2-1; D remains ambiguous. V lost 0 bases and J lost 3, with 21 bases in between. CDR1 DFQATT and CDR2 SNEGSKA come from the germline V gene (reference sequence). This CDR3 has 18 amino acids. The DNA of the CDR3 is TGCAGTGCTAGAGATTACGCGGTCAAGCCCCCGAGCTACAATGAGCAGTTCTCC. Translated: CSARDYAVKPPSYNEQFS.

This clonotype was detected ten times or more. For the CDR3, the DNA is TGCAGTGCTAGTGGACAAGGAACCCTTCGGGACTATGGCTACACCTTC. Amino acids: CSASGQGTLRDYGYTF. The chain links TRBV20-1 to TRBJ1-2; TRBD1 might be the D (5 bases). This CDR3 is built from 16 residues. Germline V gene sequence: CDR1 DFQATT, CDR2 SNEGSKA (reference sequence). The ends were cut back, 3 bases at V and 3 bases at J, with 20 bases in the middle.

This clonotype has more than one count but fewer than ten. The chain combines TRBV4-2 with TRBJ1-5; D is ambiguous. The V end was cut by 1 base, the J end by 7 bases, with 11 bases between. The CDR3 is 14 residues long. The germline gives CDR1 LGHNA, CDR2 YNFKEQ. The CDR3 bases are TGTGCCAGCAGCCAAGTAGGCGCCCAACAGCCCCAGCATTTT. Its protein is CASSQVGAQQPQHF.

The table lists this clonotype with many counts. J is TRBJ1-5 and V is TRBV9; D not resolved. The germline V gene has CDR1 SGDLS and CDR2 YYNGEE. Trimming left V 5 bases short and J 6 bases short, with 15 bases between. The CDR3 extends over 14 amino acids. This CDR3 is CASSNPPATQPQHF. The CDR3, as DNA: TGTGCCAGCAGTAACCCTCCAGCGACTCAGCCCCAGCATTTT.